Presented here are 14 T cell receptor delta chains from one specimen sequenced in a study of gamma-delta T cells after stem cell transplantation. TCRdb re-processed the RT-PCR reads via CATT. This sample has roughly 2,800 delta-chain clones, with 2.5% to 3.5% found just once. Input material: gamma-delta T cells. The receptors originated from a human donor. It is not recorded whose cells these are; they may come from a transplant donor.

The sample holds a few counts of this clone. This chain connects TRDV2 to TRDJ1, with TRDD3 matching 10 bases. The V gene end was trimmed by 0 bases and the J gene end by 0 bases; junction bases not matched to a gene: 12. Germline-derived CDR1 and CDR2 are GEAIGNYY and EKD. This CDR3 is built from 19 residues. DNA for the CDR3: TGTGCCTGTGACACCCTCTCCGTGGGGGATACCCGGTACACCGATAAACTCATCTTT. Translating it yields CACDTLSVGDTRYTDKLIF.

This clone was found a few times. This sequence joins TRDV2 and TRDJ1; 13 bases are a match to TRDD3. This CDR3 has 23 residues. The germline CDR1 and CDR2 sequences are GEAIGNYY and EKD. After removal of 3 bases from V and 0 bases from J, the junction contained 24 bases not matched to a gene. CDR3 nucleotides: TGTGCCTGTGACGGAGTACTGGGGGATACGCGGGGAGGTGAGGGACCGTACACCGATAAACTCATCTTT. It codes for CACDGVLGDTRGGEGPYTDKLIF.

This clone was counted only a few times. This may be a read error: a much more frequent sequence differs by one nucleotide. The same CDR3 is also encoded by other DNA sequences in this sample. CDR3 loop: CALGELQRITGDLIRKYTDKLIF. Here the CDR3 DNA reads TGTGCTCTTGGGGAACTACAGAGAATAACTGGGGATTTGATACGTAAGTACACCGATAAACTAATCTTT. This chain joins TRDV1 and TRDJ1, with TRDD3 matching over 7 bases. Germline CDR1 TSWWSYY, CDR2 QGS. This CDR3 contains 23 residues.

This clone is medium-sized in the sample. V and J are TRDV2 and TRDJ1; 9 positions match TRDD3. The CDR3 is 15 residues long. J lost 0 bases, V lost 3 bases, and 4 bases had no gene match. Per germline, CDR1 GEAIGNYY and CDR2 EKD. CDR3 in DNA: TGTGCCTGTGACCGACTGGGGGAAGACACCGATAAACTCATCTTT. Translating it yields CACDRLGEDTDKLIF.

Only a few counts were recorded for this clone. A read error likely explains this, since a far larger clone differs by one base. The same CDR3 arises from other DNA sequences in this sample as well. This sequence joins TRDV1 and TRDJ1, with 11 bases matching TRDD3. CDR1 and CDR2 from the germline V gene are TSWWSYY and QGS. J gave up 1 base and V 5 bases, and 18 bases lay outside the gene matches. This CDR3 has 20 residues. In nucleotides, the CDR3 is TGTGCTCTTGGGCCCGTGGTGCCAGGACTGGGGGATAAGCTCACCGATAAACTCATCTTT. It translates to CALGPVVPGLGDKLTDKLIF.

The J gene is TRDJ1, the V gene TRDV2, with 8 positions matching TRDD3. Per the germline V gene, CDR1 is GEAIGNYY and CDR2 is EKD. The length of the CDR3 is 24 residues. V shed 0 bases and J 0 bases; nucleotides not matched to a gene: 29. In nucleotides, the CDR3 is TGTGCCTGTGACACCGTACGATCCTCTTCCGACAGGACCCTACTGGGGGTGTACACCGATAAACTCATCTTT. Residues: CACDTVRSSSDRTLLGVYTDKLIF.

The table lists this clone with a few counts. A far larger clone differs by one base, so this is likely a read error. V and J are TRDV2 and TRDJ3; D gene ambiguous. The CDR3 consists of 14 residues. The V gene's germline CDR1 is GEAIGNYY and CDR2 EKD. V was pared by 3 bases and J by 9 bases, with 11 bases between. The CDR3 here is CACDLPGSTRQMFF. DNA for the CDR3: TGTGCCTGTGACCTACCGGGGTCCACCCGACAGATGTTTTTC.

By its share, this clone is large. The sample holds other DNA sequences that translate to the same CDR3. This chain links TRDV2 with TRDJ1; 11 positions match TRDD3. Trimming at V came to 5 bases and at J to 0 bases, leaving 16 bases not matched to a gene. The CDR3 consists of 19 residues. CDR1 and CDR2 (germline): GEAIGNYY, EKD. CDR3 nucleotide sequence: TGTGCCTGTGTGCCTTTGAAGGCTGGGGGATACCCTAACACCGATAAACTCATCTTT. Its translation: CACVPLKAGGYPNTDKLIF.

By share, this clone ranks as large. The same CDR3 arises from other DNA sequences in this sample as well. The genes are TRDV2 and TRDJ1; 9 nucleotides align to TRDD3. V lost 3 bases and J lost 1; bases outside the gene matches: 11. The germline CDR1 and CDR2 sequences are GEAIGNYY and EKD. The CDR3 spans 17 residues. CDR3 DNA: TGTGCCTGTGACGGGCTGGGGGATTCTGTAGGCACCGATAAACTCATCTTT. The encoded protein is CACDGLGDSVGTDKLIF.

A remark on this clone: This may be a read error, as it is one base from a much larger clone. In DNA form, the CDR3 reads TGTGCCTGTGGCACGATGGGGGATACGGAGACCGATAAACTCATCTTT. This codes for CACGTMGDTETDKLIF. V is TRDV2 and J is TRDJ1; 11 bases match TRDD3. V lost 5 bases to trimming and J lost 2 bases; unmatched junction nucleotides: 9. This CDR3 is built from 16 residues. Germline CDR1 and CDR2: GEAIGNYY and EKD.

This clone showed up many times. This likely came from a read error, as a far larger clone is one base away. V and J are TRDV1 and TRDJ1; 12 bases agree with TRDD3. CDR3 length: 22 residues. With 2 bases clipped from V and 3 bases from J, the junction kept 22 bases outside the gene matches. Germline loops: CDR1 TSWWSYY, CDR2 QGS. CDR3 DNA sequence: TGTGCTCTTGGGGAATTCCCCAGCGTCCGTACTGGGGGATACTCATACGCCGATAAACTCATCTTT. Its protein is CALGEFPSVRTGGYSYADKLIF.

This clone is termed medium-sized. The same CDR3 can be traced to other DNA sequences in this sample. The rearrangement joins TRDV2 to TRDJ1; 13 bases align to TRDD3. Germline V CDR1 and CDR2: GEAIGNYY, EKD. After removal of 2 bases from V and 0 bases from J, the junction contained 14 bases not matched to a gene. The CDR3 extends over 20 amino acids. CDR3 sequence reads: CACDKVKTGGYVEYTDKLIF. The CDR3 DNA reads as TGTGCCTGTGACAAAGTCAAGACTGGGGGATACGTGGAATACACCGATAAACTCATCTTT.

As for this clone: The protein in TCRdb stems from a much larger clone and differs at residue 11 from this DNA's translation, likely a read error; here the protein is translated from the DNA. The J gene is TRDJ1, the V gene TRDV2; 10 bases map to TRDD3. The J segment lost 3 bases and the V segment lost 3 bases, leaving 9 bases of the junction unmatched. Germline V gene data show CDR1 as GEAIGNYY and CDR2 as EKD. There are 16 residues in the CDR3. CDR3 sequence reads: CACDALWGIGADKLIF. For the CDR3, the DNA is TGTGCCTGTGACGCTCTCTGGGGGATAGGCGCCGATAAACTCATCTTT.

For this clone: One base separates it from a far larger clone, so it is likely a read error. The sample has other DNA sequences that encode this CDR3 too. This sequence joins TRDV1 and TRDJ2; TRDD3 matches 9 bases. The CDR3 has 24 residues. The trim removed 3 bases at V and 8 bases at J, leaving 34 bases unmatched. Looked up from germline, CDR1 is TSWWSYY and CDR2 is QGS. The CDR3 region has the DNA TGTGCTCTTGGGGACCCCTGCCTTCGGACGGCGGTCTGGGGGATTTGCCCGGGACGTGCACAACTCTTCTTT. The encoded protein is CALGDPCLRTAVWGICPGRAQLFF.